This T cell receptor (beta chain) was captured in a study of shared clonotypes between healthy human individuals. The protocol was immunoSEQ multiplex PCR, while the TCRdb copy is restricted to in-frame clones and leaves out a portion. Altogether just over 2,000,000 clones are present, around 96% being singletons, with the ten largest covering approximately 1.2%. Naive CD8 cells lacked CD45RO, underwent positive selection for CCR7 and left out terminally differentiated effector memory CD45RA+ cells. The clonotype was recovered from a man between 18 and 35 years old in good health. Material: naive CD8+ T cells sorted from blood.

The CDR3 nucleotides are TGTGCCAGCAGTGAACTATTTAGCGGGTCCGCGAACACCGGGGAGCTGTTTTTT. Its translation: CASSELFSGSANTGELFF. The chain uses TRBV2 and TRBJ2-2, with 7 bases lining up with TRBD2. V gave up 2 bases and J gave up 0 bases; unmatched junction bases: 9. Germline V gene lookup returns CDR1 SNHLY and CDR2 FYNNEI. There are 18 residues in the CDR3.